Shown below are 26 T cell receptor beta chains from a single sample sequenced in a study of T-cell memory formation after mild COVID-19. TCRdb re-analysed the 5' RACE reads in MiXCR, keeping a single row per CDR3 protein. This sample has 150,000 or so distinct CDR3 sequences, with roughly 15% found just once. Sequencing was done on a sample of PBMCs or a T cell subset sorted from them (not recorded which). These receptors originate from an adult woman who had mild COVID-19 (a few samples of this study predate the infection). Cell type and time point are not known.

For this clonotype: At one boundary the junction diverges from the germline segment, which might be a read error. V usage is TRBV24-1 and J usage is TRBJ2-3, with D perhaps matching TRBD2 (6 bases). This CDR3 has 12 residues. In germline, CDR1 is KGHDR, CDR2 SFDVKD. CDR3 sequence (DNA): TGTGCCACCAGTGATTCGGACCTGGGACTCCATTTT. Translation gives CATSDSDLGLHF.

A few counts support this clonotype. The chain employs TRBV12-3 or TRBV12-4 and TRBJ1-5; D ambiguous. The CDR3 has 14 amino acids. V was cut by 5 bases and J by 2 bases, with 10 bases left in between. CDR3 in amino acids: CASSHGGGNQPQHF. As DNA, the CDR3 is TGTGCCAGCAGTCACGGTGGGGGCAATCAGCCCCAGCATTTT.

This sequence joins TRBV5-1 and TRBJ2-3, with TRBD2 identical over 7 bases. After removal of 3 bases from V and 4 bases from J, the junction contained 2 bases not matched to a gene. CDR3 length equals 13 residues. CDR1 SGHRS and CDR2 YFSETQ come from the germline V gene. CDR3 protein: CASSWAGADTQYF. The CDR3 nucleotides read TGCGCCAGCAGCTGGGCGGGAGCAGATACGCAGTATTTT.

This clonotype was counted only a few times. This chain links TRBV2 with TRBJ2-7; tentatively, D is TRBD1 or TRBD2 (5 bases each). This CDR3 has 15 amino acids. Germline CDR1 reads SNHLY; CDR2 reads FYNNEI. V lost 4 bases and J 0 bases, leaving 13 bases between the germline ends. The CDR3 DNA reads TGTGCCAGCAGTGGTAAGGGACCCTACTCCTACGAGCAGTACTTC. It translates to CASSGKGPYSYEQYF.

The V call is TRBV7-9, the J call TRBJ1-4, with unresolved D. The CDR3 contains 14 residues. From germline, CDR1 is SEHNR and CDR2 FQNEAQ (reference sequence). Trimming took 4 bases from V and 5 from J, leaving 11 bases between them. CDR3 DNA sequence: TGTGCCAGCAGCTGGACTGAACGCAATGAAAAACTGTTTTTT. It yields the protein CASSWTERNEKLFF.

The V call is TRBV19, the J call TRBJ2-6; D is unclear. V lost 5 bases and J 6 bases, leaving 8 bases between the germline ends. The CDR3 has 13 residues. Germline values: CDR1 LNHDA, CDR2 SQIVND (reference sequence). For the CDR3, the DNA is TGTGCCAGTAGTTACTCGATGGCCAACGTCCTGACTTTC. Protein product: CASSYSMANVLTF. The variable domain in full, completed from reference TRBV19 and TRBJ2-6, reads DGGITQSPKYLFRKEGQNVTLSCEQNLNHDAMYWYRQDPGQGLRLIYYSQIVNDFQKGDIAEGYSVSREKKESFPLTVTSAQKNPTAFYLCASSYSMANVLTFGAGSRLTVL.

This clonotype was seen more than once but under ten times. The chain employs TRBV6-5 and TRBJ2-3; D gene uncertain. V was clipped by 7 bases and J by 4 bases, with 12 bases between them. Germline V lookup: CDR1 MNHEY, CDR2 SVGAGI. This CDR3 contains 13 residues. The CDR3 protein is CASTNEYPDTQYF. CDR3 coding DNA: TGTGCCAGCACCAACGAGTACCCAGATACGCAGTATTTT.

In this sample, this clonotype turned up a few times. The gene calls are TRBV3-1 and TRBJ1-1; TRBD1 matches at 8 bases. V lost 2 bases and J lost 1; bases outside the gene matches: 0. The CDR3 runs 14 residues. CDR1 and CDR2 (germline): LGHDT, YNNKEL (reference sequence). CDR3 DNA sequence: TGTGCCAGCAGCCAACAGGGGGCGAACACTGAAGCTTTCTTT. It encodes CASSQQGANTEAFF.

This chain links TRBV20-1 with TRBJ1-1, with 7 bases lining up with TRBD1. The CDR3 has 13 amino acids. The V gene's germline CDR1 is DFQATT and CDR2 SNEGSKA (reference sequence). After removal of 0 bases from V and 5 bases from J, the junction contained 3 bases not matched to a gene. CDR3 nucleotide sequence: TGCAGTGCTAGAGATCTGACAGGGACTGAAGCTTTCTTT. Its translation is CSARDLTGTEAFF.

The chain recombines TRBV4-1 with TRBJ2-2; TRBD1 aligns across 8 bases. The CDR3 spans 17 residues. The ends lost 4 bases at V and 6 bases at J; junction bases unmatched: 13. Germline CDR1 and CDR2: MGHRA and YSYEKL. The CDR3 bases are TGCGCCAGCAGCCCCCAACTTGAGACAGGGGCCGCCGGGGAGCTGTTTTTT. The encoded protein is CASSPQLETGAAGELFF.

The chain has TRBV7-6 and TRBJ2-7; 13 bases fit TRBD2. After removal of 5 bases from V and 3 bases from J, the junction contained 4 bases not matched to a gene. Germline values: CDR1 SGHVS, CDR2 FNYEAQ. This CDR3 comprises 15 residues. CDR3 in amino acids: CASSPGLAGVYEQYF. The CDR3 DNA sequence: TGTGCCAGCAGCCCCGGACTAGCGGGAGTCTACGAGCAGTACTTC.

The V and J genes are TRBV18 and TRBJ2-7, with 8 bases aligning to TRBD2. Germline CDR1 KGHSH, CDR2 LQKENI. V lost 5 bases and J lost 6; bases outside the gene matches: 6. There are 13 residues in the CDR3. For the CDR3, the DNA is TGTGCCAGCTCATCAGGACTAGCAGGCGAGCAGTACTTC. Amino acids: CASSSGLAGEQYF.

In this sample, this clonotype turned up a few times. The CDR3 protein is CASSHRDRGPAKETQYF. CDR3 bases: TGCGCCAGCAGTCACCGGGACAGGGGACCGGCCAAAGAGACCCAGTACTTC. The rearrangement links TRBV23-1 to TRBJ2-5; 10 bases are a match to TRBD1. TRBV23-1 is reported as an ORF; its role is uncertain. Unmatched junction bases numbered 10, after V lost 3 bases and J lost 3 bases. The CDR3 runs 17 residues.

The chain links TRBV5-6 to TRBJ1-6, with 7 bases identical to TRBD1. The CDR3 sequence is 14 residues long. Germline CDR1 and CDR2: SGHDT and YYEEEE. Germline trimming cut 0 bases from V and 7 bases from J; bases unmatched to any gene: 1. In DNA form, the CDR3 reads TGTGCCAGCAGCTTGGGGGACAGAAATTCACCCCTCCACTTT. Translating gives CASSLGDRNSPLHF.

In this sample, this clonotype turned up many times. V gene TRBV19 combines with J gene TRBJ2-7, with 8 bases lining up with TRBD2. This CDR3 has 14 amino acids. Germline loops: CDR1 LNHDA, CDR2 SQIVND (reference sequence). V dropped 6 bases and J dropped 3; count of bases not matched to a gene: 7. The CDR3 nucleotides are TGTGCCAGTAGCCCGTCGGGACTAGGCTACGAGCAGTACTTC. It yields the protein CASSPSGLGYEQYF.

The chain couples TRBV12-3 or TRBV12-4 to TRBJ1-2; 12 bases map to TRBD1. This CDR3 has 14 residues. Losses at the gene ends were 5 bases for V and 8 bases for J; bases not matched to a gene: 6. Written as DNA, the CDR3 is TGTGCCAGCAGTCCGGGACAGGGGGCCATCGGCTACACCTTC. Translated: CASSPGQGAIGYTF.

The chain couples TRBV18 to TRBJ1-5; TRBD1 matches at 7 bases. The germline CDR1 and CDR2 sequences are KGHSH and LQKENI. V was clipped by 6 bases and J by 6 bases; unmatched bases: 11. This CDR3 has 15 residues. The chain's CDR3 is CASSQSDRVGQPQHF. Here the CDR3 DNA reads TGTGCCAGCTCCCAGTCAGACAGGGTTGGTCAGCCCCAGCATTTT. The full variable domain, completed using reference TRBV18 and TRBJ1-5, is NAGVMQNPRHLVRRRGQEARLRCSPMKGHSHVYWYRQLPEEGLKFMVYLQKENIIDESGMPKERFSAEFPKEGPSILRIQQVVRGDSAAYFCASSQSDRVGQPQHFGDGTRLSIL.

The V call is TRBV30, the J call TRBJ2-1; TRBD1 matches at 7 bases. This CDR3 region has 18 residues. Looked up from germline, CDR1 is GTSNPN and CDR2 is SVGIG (reference sequence). The J segment lost 1 base and the V segment lost 0 bases, leaving 12 bases of the junction unmatched. The CDR3 spells CAWSVHPLTGFSYNEQFF. CDR3 DNA sequence: TGTGCCTGGAGTGTCCACCCCCTGACAGGGTTTTCCTACAATGAGCAGTTCTTC.

This clonotype was found a few times. The rearrangement uses TRBV7-2 and TRBJ2-5; TRBD1 might be the D (5 bases). The V and J ends lost 2 bases and 1 base respectively, with 11 bases between them. The CDR3 contains 15 residues. Germline V gives CDR1 SGHTA, CDR2 FQGNSA. Here the CDR3 reads CASSLRRGIQETQYF. CDR3 DNA: TGTGCCAGCAGCTTACGTAGGGGAATCCAAGAGACCCAGTACTTC.

The rearrangement joins TRBV24-1 to TRBJ2-1; possible D gene TRBD1, 6 bases. Deletions cut 2 bases from V and 8 bases from J, with 9 bases between. This CDR3 has 13 residues. Germline V lookup: CDR1 KGHDR, CDR2 SFDVKD. The CDR3 region is CATSDYQGHEQFF. The DNA for the CDR3 is TGTGCCACCAGTGATTATCAGGGGCATGAGCAGTTCTTC.

V is TRBV24-1 and J is TRBJ2-5; D may be TRBD1 (5 bases). CDR1 is KGHDR and CDR2 is SFDVKD in the germline V gene. V dropped 4 bases and J dropped 0 bases, with 11 bases sitting between them. The CDR3 loop spans 15 amino acids. CDR3 nucleotide sequence: TGTGCCACCAGTGAGGACACCCCGTACCAAGAGACCCAGTACTTC. It is translated as CATSEDTPYQETQYF.

There are many counts of this clonotype. This chain uses TRBV5-1 with TRBJ1-1, with 9 bases identical to TRBD1. Looked up from germline, CDR1 is SGHRS and CDR2 is YFSETQ. V dropped 3 bases and J dropped 1; count of bases not matched to a gene: 1. CDR3 length equals 14 residues. CDR3 region: CASSSGQGNTEAFF. The DNA of the CDR3 is TGCGCCAGCAGCTCGGGACAGGGGAACACTGAAGCTTTCTTT.

This clonotype was seen only a few times. V usage is TRBV30 and J usage is TRBJ2-3; 9 bases match TRBD2. The CDR3 spans 15 residues. Looked up from germline, CDR1 is GTSNPN and CDR2 is SVGIG (reference sequence). J lost 4 bases, V lost 5 bases, and 10 bases had no gene match. In nucleotides, the CDR3 is TGTGCCTGGTATCGAGGCGGGGGGGCCGCAGATACGCAGTATTTT. Translation gives CAWYRGGGAADTQYF.

This clonotype showed up just a few times. The chain joins TRBV10-3 to TRBJ1-5; TRBD1 matches 7 bases. This CDR3 is 14 amino acids long. Germline V gene lookup returns CDR1 ENHRY and CDR2 SYGVKD. The trim removed 10 bases at V and 4 bases at J, leaving 10 bases unmatched. Written as DNA, the CDR3 is TGTGCCACCCGGCTGGCAGGGGGGAATCAGCCCCAGCATTTT. This codes for CATRLAGGNQPQHF.

The chain combines TRBV30 with TRBJ2-7; D unresolved. V lost 0 bases, J lost 0 bases, and 9 bases lay in between. Per the germline V gene, CDR1 is GTSNPN and CDR2 is SVGIG (reference sequence). CDR3 length: 14 amino acids. In DNA, the CDR3 is TGTGCCTGGAGTGTACGGTACAGCTCCTACGAGCAGTACTTC. Its translation is CAWSVRYSSYEQYF.

In its sample, this clonotype was seen a few times. This rearrangement joins TRBV12-3 or TRBV12-4 to TRBJ1-1, with D maybe TRBD1 (5 bases). Trimming took 6 bases from V and 4 from J, leaving 12 bases between them. The CDR3 is 13 amino acids. CDR3 sequence: CASSKRGGTEAFF. CDR3 nucleotide sequence: TGTGCCAGCAGCAAGCGGGGCGGCACTGAAGCTTTCTTT.